A single sample gave rise to the 23 T cell receptor beta chains below, sequenced in a study of lymphopenia after photon versus proton radiotherapy. Data came from immunoSEQ multiplex PCR; TCRdb stores just in-frame clones and leaves some out. The data hold some 30,000 clones, with roughly nine tenths observed a single time. Material: peripheral blood, obtained from a patient treated with proton-based radiotherapy. The receptors derive from a woman aged 70-85 years with pancreatic cancer. Some clones in this sample may be carry-over from other donors' samples.

The chain employs TRBV2 and TRBJ2-7; maybe TRBD2 (5 bases). Trimming stripped 4 bases from V and 3 bases from J, with 19 bases between. CDR1 and CDR2 from the germline V gene are SNHLY and FYNNEI. The length of the CDR3 is 16 residues. The CDR3 reads CASSGNGIRGNYEQYF. The CDR3 nucleotides are TGTGCCAGCAGTGGGAACGGGATTAGAGGGAACTACGAGCAGTACTTC.

The J gene is TRBJ2-5, the V gene TRBV4-2, with 7 bases aligning to TRBD2. V gave up 1 base and J gave up 2 bases; unmatched junction bases: 7. This CDR3 spans 16 amino acids. Germline V lookup: CDR1 LGHNA, CDR2 YNFKEQ. In DNA form, the CDR3 reads TGTGCCAGCAGCCAAGTGGGAGGGGCCATTCAAGAGACCCAGTACTTC. It is translated as CASSQVGGAIQETQYF.

The chain has TRBV5-4 and TRBJ2-3; D perhaps matches TRBD2 (6 bases). From germline, CDR1 is SGHNT and CDR2 YYREEE (reference sequence). The CDR3 extends over 14 amino acids. V was pared by 4 bases and J by 2 bases, with 11 bases between. The CDR3, as DNA: TGTGCCAGCAGCCGCGGGACGAACACAGATACGCAGTATTTT. It codes for CASSRGTNTDTQYF.

This chain joins TRBV5-1 and TRBJ2-5, with 7 bases identical to TRBD2. Trimming took 6 bases from V and 5 from J; bases not matched to a gene: 10. In germline, CDR1 is SGHRS, CDR2 YFSETQ. The CDR3 has 14 amino acids. CDR3 sequence reads: CASTTSGTGETQYF. CDR3 DNA sequence: TGCGCCAGCACCACGAGCGGGACTGGGGAGACCCAGTACTTC.

The chain is built from TRBV4-2 and TRBJ2-3, with 10 bases aligning to TRBD2. Per germline, CDR1 LGHNA and CDR2 YNFKEQ. The J segment lost 4 bases and the V segment lost 4 bases, leaving 17 bases of the junction unmatched. This CDR3 has 19 amino acids. The CDR3 DNA follows: TGTGCCAGCAGCCCTAATGTAGGGGGGCTAGCGGGAGTTCCAGATACGCAGTATTTT. Translating gives CASSPNVGGLAGVPDTQYF.

Comment on this clone: An end of the junction differs from the germline gene, which may be a read error. V and J are TRBV7-7 and TRBJ2-3, with TRBD2 identical over 12 bases. CDR3 length equals 16 residues. CDR1 SSHAT and CDR2 FNYEAQ come from the germline V gene (reference sequence). Written as DNA, the CDR3 is TGTGCTAGCAGCTTAGGACTAGCGGGGACCACAGATACGCAGTATTTT. Translation: CASSLGLAGTTDTQYF.

The chain uses TRBV12-5 and TRBJ1-1; D not resolved. The CDR3 extends over 13 amino acids. CDR1 and CDR2 from the germline V gene are LGHNT and FRNRAP. Trimming took 7 bases from V and 6 from J, leaving 15 bases between them. The CDR3 protein is CASAIGRDAEAFF. The CDR3 nucleotides read TGTGCTAGTGCCATCGGGAGAGACGCTGAAGCTTTCTTT. Complete variable domain (other parts from reference TRBV12-5 and TRBJ1-1): DARVTQTPRHKVTEMGQEVTMRCQPILGHNTVFWYRQTMMQGLELLAYFRNRAPLDDSGMPKDRFSAEMPDATLATLKIQPSEPRDSAVYFCASAIGRDAEAFFGQGTRLTVV.

This chain connects TRBV27 to TRBJ2-1; weak D call: TRBD1 (5 bases). Per the germline V gene, CDR1 is MNHEY and CDR2 is SMNVEV (reference sequence). V lost 2 bases and J lost 12, with 14 bases in between. The CDR3 sequence is 13 residues long. CDR3 nucleotides: TGTGCCAGCAGTTTAAAATACGACAGTTGGCAGTTCTTC. The encoded protein is CASSLKYDSWQFF.

CDR3 protein: CASRETTGWGQPQHF. In nucleotides, the CDR3 is TGTGCCAGCAGGGAGACGACAGGTTGGGGACAGCCCCAGCATTTT. The V gene is TRBV6-1, the J gene TRBJ1-5; the D gene is possibly TRBD1 (6 bases). Trimming shortened V by 6 bases and J by 7 bases, and 19 bases separated the two germline ends. The length of the CDR3 is 15 residues. CDR1 and CDR2 (germline): MNHNS, SASEGT.

The chain couples TRBV4-2 to TRBJ2-1, with D hard to call. The CDR3 has 15 amino acids. The germline V gene has CDR1 LGHNA and CDR2 YNFKEQ. V lost 5 bases and J lost 1, with 12 bases in between. The CDR3 region is CASSLASGSYNEQFF. The CDR3 region has the DNA TGTGCCAGCAGCTTGGCTTCCGGATCCTACAATGAGCAGTTCTTC.

This clone has more than one count but fewer than ten. This chain links TRBV6-1 with TRBJ1-2; D may be TRBD1 (5 bases). V lost 1 base and J 8 bases, leaving 11 bases between the germline ends. Germline assignment: CDR1 MNHNS and CDR2 SASEGT. This CDR3 has 13 residues. The CDR3, as DNA: TGTGCCAGCAGTGAAGGCGGGGACCGAGGCTACACCTTC. Translation: CASSEGGDRGYTF.

This rearrangement joins TRBV7-2 to TRBJ1-3; 8 nucleotides line up with TRBD1. Germline V gives CDR1 SGHTA, CDR2 FQGNSA. The CDR3 totals 16 residues. Trimming cost V 3 bases and J 0 bases; bases outside gene matches: 4. The CDR3 bases are TGTGCCAGCAGCTTGGGACAGGCGCACTCTGGAAACACCATATATTTT. Translated: CASSLGQAHSGNTIYF.

This rearrangement joins TRBV21-1 to TRBJ2-7; the DNA was not used to check the table's D call, TRBD2. TRBV21-1 is tagged as a pseudogene. The CDR3 consists of 18 residues. This CDR3 reads CASSSSGTSGMSSYEQYF. CDR3 DNA: TGTGCCAGCAGCTCATCCGGGACTAGCGGGATGAGCTCCTACGAGCAGTACTTC.

The rearrangement uses TRBV7-2 and TRBJ1-6, with D perhaps TRBD1 (5 bases). This CDR3 spans 13 amino acids. Trimming cost V 7 bases and J 8 bases, with 12 bases left between them. CDR1 SGHTA and CDR2 FQGNSA come from the germline V gene. The CDR3 reads CASKVVGDSPLHF. The CDR3 DNA sequence: TGTGCCAGCAAGGTCGTGGGGGATTCACCCCTCCACTTT.

In nucleotides, the CDR3 is TGTGCCAGCAGCTCTGGGGGGGTAACGCGGGGTGAGCAGTTCTTC. Protein product: CASSSGGVTRGEQFF. The chain uses TRBV11-3 and TRBJ2-1; 7 bases fit TRBD2. Germline V gene data show CDR1 as SGHNT and CDR2 as YENEEA. This CDR3 comprises 15 residues. The trim removed 4 bases at V and 9 bases at J, leaving 12 bases unmatched.

The V gene is TRBV11-3, the J gene TRBJ1-1, with D tentatively TRBD1 (6 bases). Per the germline V gene, CDR1 is SGHNT and CDR2 is YENEEA. The CDR3 is 14 amino acids. Trimming took off 2 bases at V and 1 base at J, with 8 bases between the two ends. The CDR3 bases are TGTGCCAGCAGCTTAACGGGACAGAACACTGAAGCTTTCTTT. Translation gives CASSLTGQNTEAFF.

V usage is TRBV5-1 and J usage is TRBJ2-5; D uncertain. The CDR3 has 12 residues. Trimming cost V 7 bases and J 2 bases, with 9 bases left between them. The germline V gene encodes CDR1 SGHRS and CDR2 YFSETQ. The CDR3 sequence is CASHSGQETQYF. CDR3 in DNA: TGCGCCAGCCACTCCGGTCAAGAGACCCAGTACTTC.

The V gene is TRBV7-9, the J gene TRBJ1-5; D is unresolved. Germline loops: CDR1 SEHNR, CDR2 FQNEAQ (reference sequence). V was trimmed by 2 bases and J by 8 bases, leaving 13 bases between them. The CDR3 length is 14 residues. Here the CDR3 DNA reads TGTGCCAGCAGCTTAAATTCTCTGGACGAGCCCCAGCATTTT. It specifies CASSLNSLDEPQHF.

The V gene is TRBV18, the J gene TRBJ2-2; D is uncertain. In germline, CDR1 is KGHSH, CDR2 LQKENI. The CDR3 extends over 15 amino acids. With 2 bases removed from V and 5 bases from J, the gap between germline ends came to 12 bases. The CDR3 spells CASSPSRRYTGELFF. CDR3 nucleotide sequence: TGTGCCAGCTCACCAAGTCGGAGATATACCGGGGAGCTGTTTTTT.

The J gene is TRBJ2-7, the V gene TRBV4-2; 10 bases line up with TRBD2. The germline CDR1 and CDR2 sequences are LGHNA and YNFKEQ. This CDR3 has 18 amino acids. V was clipped by 3 bases and J by 5 bases; unmatched bases: 16. The chain's CDR3 is CASSQTTWASGRAHEQYF. CDR3 nucleotide sequence: TGTGCCAGCAGCCAGACTACGTGGGCGAGCGGGAGGGCCCACGAGCAGTACTTC.

This clone was seen a handful of times. This sequence joins TRBV9 and TRBJ2-5; D may be TRBD1 or TRBD2 (5 bases each). V was trimmed by 4 bases and J by 4 bases, leaving 11 bases between them. Per the germline V gene, CDR1 is SGDLS and CDR2 is YYNGEE. The CDR3 loop spans 13 amino acids. The DNA of the CDR3 is TGTGCCAGCAGCCCAGGGACGGTAGAGACCCAGTACTTC. Protein: CASSPGTVETQYF.

The J gene is TRBJ1-2, the V gene TRBV5-6; 10 bases align to TRBD1. Germline CDR1 is SGHDT and CDR2 is YYEEEE. The CDR3 has 16 amino acids. V gave up 1 base and J gave up 7 bases; unmatched junction bases: 10. The CDR3, as DNA: TGTGCCAGCAGCTTGTACTTAGGGACAGGGGTTGCTGGCTACACCTTC. Amino acids: CASSLYLGTGVAGYTF.

This sequence joins TRBV30 and TRBJ2-2; D gene uncertain. The CDR3 is 16 amino acids. The ends were cut back, 0 bases at V and 4 bases at J, with 15 bases in the middle. Germline CDR1 and CDR2: GTSNPN and SVGIG (reference sequence). CDR3 residues: CAWSVGSKSTTGELFF. The CDR3 bases are TGTGCCTGGAGTGTCGGTAGTAAGTCGACCACCGGGGAGCTGTTTTTT.